Listed below are T cell receptor beta chains from one sample, sequenced in a study of T cell responses to AZD1222 COVID-19 vaccine. The data were produced by immunoSEQ multiplex PCR, yet TCRdb's version contains in-frame clones alone and is incomplete. The data hold about 140,000 clones, with around 90% observed a single time. Sample: peripheral blood, taken 28 days after the second dose of the MenACWY control vaccine. These receptors originate from an adult who received the MenACWY meningococcal vaccine as a control. The CDR3 runs from the conserved cysteine through the conserved F or W. The order of the fields is V gene, J gene, D gene, clone size, CDR3 DNA, CDR3 protein. D genes are given only for firm matches. Rows give clone size only sometimes, using once, few, many, or a class for an expanded clone.

TRBV4-2	TRBJ1-4	TRBD1	NA	TGTGCCAGCAGCCTGGGACAGGGGGAGACTAATGAAAAACTGTTTTTT	CASSLGQGETNEKLFF
TRBV7-2	TRBJ1-5	NA	NA	TGTGCCAGCAGCTTACTAGGGGCAGGAAGCAATCAGCCCCAGCATTTT	CASSLLGAGSNQPQHF
TRBV28	TRBJ1-4	TRBD1	many	TGTGCCAGCAGTTCCGGCGGACAGGGAAGTGAAAAACTGTTTTTT	CASSSGGQGSEKLFF
TRBV5-1	TRBJ1-1	NA	NA	TGCGCCAGCAGTCCGGCGGAGGGTGATGCTTTCTTT	CASSPAEGDAFF
TRBV5-1	TRBJ1-1	NA	NA	TGCGCCAGCAGAATCGGCCAGGACTTTGAAGCTTTCTTT	CASRIGQDFEAFF
TRBV5-6	TRBJ1-1	NA	once	TGTGCCAGCAGCTTGGTGGGGGAATCGGACACTGAAGCTTTCTTT	CASSLVGESDTEAFF
TRBV5-6	TRBJ2-7	TRBD1	NA	TGTGCCAGCAGCTGGGACAGGAGCTACGAGCAGTACTTC	CASSWDRSYEQYF
TRBV12-3/TRBV12-4	TRBJ1-3	NA	NA	TGTGCCAGCAGTTTTGCCCTAAACACCATATATTTT	CASSFALNTIYF
TRBV30	TRBJ1-1	NA	once	TGTGCCTGGAGGCAGGGGATAGGGAGGGGGAACACTGAAGCTTTCTTT	CAWRQGIGRGNTEAFF
TRBV7-2	TRBJ2-5	NA	NA	TGTGCCAGCAGCCTCCGGGCTAACCAAGAGACCCAGTACTTC	CASSLRANQETQYF
TRBV11-1	TRBJ2-1	TRBD1	NA	TGTGCCAGCAGCTTAGACAGGGGGGAAATACATGAGCAGTTCTTC	CASSLDRGEIHEQFF